Below, 31 T cell receptor beta chains from the same sample are listed, as sequenced in a study of cytotoxic CD8 clonotypes in ibrutinib-treated CLL. Sequenced by immunoSEQ multiplex PCR; TCRdb stores in-frame clones only, minus some. The data hold some 50,000 clones, with 45% to 60% observed a single time. The sample consisted of PBMCs, taken after 24 months of ibrutinib treatment. These receptors all stem from a human donor with chronic lymphocytic leukemia.

V and J are TRBV11-2 and TRBJ1-2, with D uncertain. Germline values: CDR1 SGHAT, CDR2 FQNNGV. V was shortened by 3 bases and J by 4 bases, with 15 bases between the two germline ends. The CDR3 loop spans 15 amino acids. The CDR3 region is CASSFGGHLSYGYTF. DNA for the CDR3: TGTGCCAGCAGCTTCGGTGGCCATCTGAGCTATGGCTACACCTTC.

This clone was counted between two and nine times. V and J are TRBV5-1 and TRBJ1-2; D is uncertain. Germline V lookup: CDR1 SGHRS, CDR2 YFSETQ. Trimming cost V 0 bases and J 7 bases, with 7 bases left between them. This CDR3 has 12 amino acids. In DNA, the CDR3 is TGCGCCAGCAGCTTGGACGGGTTTGGCTACACCTTC. As protein: CASSLDGFGYTF.

This clone has just a few counts. The chain couples TRBV10-2 to TRBJ1-1; D call uncertain. This CDR3 has 12 residues. Germline V lookup: CDR1 WSHSY, CDR2 SAAADI. Trimming shortened V by 7 bases and J by 1 base, and 7 bases separated the two germline ends. Here the CDR3 reads CASMGGNTEAFF. The CDR3 nucleotides read TGCGCCAGCATGGGCGGGAACACTGAAGCTTTCTTT.

CDR3 sequence: CASSQVAPSTDTQYF. The CDR3 nucleotides read TGTGCCAGCAGCCAAGTGGCACCAAGCACAGATACGCAGTATTTT. The chain joins TRBV14 to TRBJ2-3; D uncertain. Germline values: CDR1 SGHDN, CDR2 FVKESK. Trimming removed 1 base at V and 0 bases at J, with 8 bases between. The CDR3 is 15 residues long.

Concerning this clone itself: Other DNA sequences in the same sample also yield this CDR3. This chain links TRBV29-1 with TRBJ2-5; 9 bases line up with TRBD2. Trimming removed 5 bases from V and 5 bases from J; junction bases left unmatched: 3. The germline V gene has CDR1 SQVTM and CDR2 ANQGSEA. The CDR3 has 12 amino acids. CDR3 sequence: CSVLAGGETQYF. CDR3 coding DNA: TGCAGCGTTCTGGCGGGAGGGGAGACCCAGTACTTC.

This chain links TRBV7-8 with TRBJ2-7; tentatively, D is TRBD1 or TRBD2 (5 bases each). Trimming left V 5 bases short and J 7 bases short, with 24 bases between. Per germline, CDR1 SGHVS and CDR2 FQNEAQ. The CDR3 spans 16 residues. The CDR3 loop reads CASSPGDRPLEGEQYF. CDR3 DNA: TGTGCCAGCAGCCCCGGGGACCGGCCGCTTGAGGGGGAGCAGTACTTC.

The chain has TRBV2 and TRBJ2-1, with D uncertain. CDR1 and CDR2 from the germline V gene are SNHLY and FYNNEI. This CDR3 contains 13 residues. V lost 2 bases and J 10 bases, leaving 12 bases between the germline ends. The CDR3 protein is CASSEYRSWEQFF. The CDR3 DNA reads as TGTGCCAGCAGTGAATATCGGTCTTGGGAGCAGTTCTTC.

This clone was observed a handful of times. V is TRBV6-4 and J is TRBJ1-5, with 8 bases fitting TRBD1. The J segment lost 9 bases and the V segment lost 2 bases, leaving 3 bases of the junction unmatched. The germline V gene has CDR1 MRHNA and CDR2 SNTAGT. This CDR3 contains 13 residues. In nucleotides, the CDR3 is TGTGCCAGCAGTGACGACAGGGGAGGGCCCCAGCATTTT. Protein sequence: CASSDDRGGPQHF.

In the case of this clone: Other DNA sequences within the sample encode an identical CDR3. The chain uses TRBV29-1 and TRBJ2-5, with TRBD1 matching 9 bases. V shed 2 bases and J 2 bases; nucleotides not matched to a gene: 6. The CDR3 runs 15 residues. The germline V gene encodes CDR1 SQVTM and CDR2 ANQGSEA. CDR3 amino acids: CSVEPDRGRQETQYF. The CDR3 bases are TGCAGCGTTGAACCCGACAGGGGGAGACAAGAGACCCAGTACTTC.

The chain is built from TRBV2 and TRBJ1-1, with D perhaps TRBD1 (5 bases). Trimming removed 0 bases at V and 1 base at J, with 6 bases between. The CDR3 totals 14 residues. CDR1 and CDR2 (germline): SNHLY, FYNNEI. DNA for the CDR3: TGTGCCAGCAGTGAAGCTGGACAGAACACTGAAGCTTTCTTT. Its protein product is CASSEAGQNTEAFF.

This sequence joins TRBV5-5 and TRBJ1-5; the D gene is possibly TRBD1 (6 bases). The ends were cut back, 4 bases at V and 6 bases at J, with 17 bases in the middle. The germline V gene has CDR1 SGHKS and CDR2 YYEKEE (reference sequence). The CDR3 runs to 15 residues. The CDR3 nucleotides read TGTGCCAGCAGCCGGCGGTCCGGGGGCGGTCAGCCCCAGCATTTT. It codes for CASSRRSGGGQPQHF.

This clone was counted a single time. The rearrangement links TRBV5-1 to TRBJ2-2; 10 bases agree with TRBD1. The CDR3 totals 14 residues. Trimming at V came to 4 bases and at J to 7 bases, leaving 4 bases not matched to a gene. Per germline, CDR1 SGHRS and CDR2 YFSETQ. The CDR3 here is CASSGTGAGGELFF. CDR3 bases: TGCGCCAGCAGCGGGACAGGGGCCGGCGGGGAGCTGTTTTTT.

The CDR3 DNA is TGTGCCAGCAGCTTAGTCGGGACTAGCCCCTACGAGCAGTACTTC. It is translated as CASSLVGTSPYEQYF. The chain links TRBV11-2 to TRBJ2-7; 9 nucleotides align to TRBD2. CDR3 length: 15 residues. J gave up 2 bases and V 1 base, and 3 bases lay outside the gene matches. CDR1 and CDR2 (germline): SGHAT, FQNNGV.

This sequence joins TRBV19 and TRBJ1-2; D is undetermined. The V gene's germline CDR1 is LNHDA and CDR2 SQIVND (reference sequence). The CDR3 is made up of 15 amino acids. V was pared by 5 bases and J by 0 bases, with 13 bases between. CDR3 DNA sequence: TGTGCCAGTAGTTCTCAGGACCCGCCTAACTATGGCTACACCTTC. Its translation: CASSSQDPPNYGYTF.

The chain employs TRBV29-1 and TRBJ1-4; the match to TRBD1 covers 10 bases. Germline V CDR1 and CDR2: SQVTM, ANQGSEA. After removal of 6 bases from V and 5 bases from J, the junction contained 15 bases not matched to a gene. This CDR3 has 17 amino acids. The CDR3 loop reads CSVKRQGAGGSNEKLFF. The DNA of the CDR3 is TGCAGCGTCAAACGACAGGGGGCGGGTGGGTCGAATGAAAAACTGTTTTTT. Combining the CDR3 with reference TRBV29-1 and TRBJ1-4 gives the whole variable domain SAVISQKPSRDICQRGTSLTIQCQVDSQVTMMFWYRQQPGQSLTLIATANQGSEATYESGFVIDKFPISRPNLTFSTLTVSNMSPEDSSIYLCSVKRQGAGGSNEKLFFGSGTQLSVL.

The chain uses TRBV5-1 and TRBJ1-1; TRBD1 aligns across 7 bases. CDR3 size: 12 residues. The germline gives CDR1 SGHRS, CDR2 YFSETQ. The ends lost 0 bases at V and 11 bases at J; junction bases unmatched: 4. The CDR3 region has the DNA TGCGCCAGCAGCTTGGGACAGGGACGCGCTTTCTTT. Residues: CASSLGQGRAFF.

This clone was picked up a small number of times. The chain couples TRBV6-6 to TRBJ1-2; possibly TRBD1 for D (5 bases). This CDR3 spans 12 amino acids. V was trimmed by 8 bases and J by 7 bases, leaving 14 bases between them. Germline CDR1 reads MNHNY; CDR2 reads SVGAGI (reference sequence). This CDR3 is CASGAGRVGYTF. CDR3 DNA: TGTGCCAGCGGGGCAGGGCGAGTTGGCTACACCTTC.

The V gene is TRBV5-4, the J gene TRBJ2-3; the D gene is possibly TRBD2 (7 bases). Trimming cost V 4 bases and J 5 bases, with 17 bases left between them. The CDR3 extends over 15 amino acids. In germline, CDR1 is SGHNT, CDR2 YYREEE (reference sequence). The CDR3 here is CASSQDAGAVDTQYF. As DNA, the CDR3 is TGTGCCAGCAGCCAAGATGCGGGGGCAGTAGATACGCAGTATTTT.

This sequence joins TRBV2 and TRBJ1-5; the D gene is possibly TRBD1 (6 bases). Germline V gene lookup returns CDR1 SNHLY and CDR2 FYNNEI. The CDR3 extends over 15 amino acids. V was shortened by 4 bases and J by 1 base, with 11 bases between the two germline ends. The CDR3 DNA is TGTGCCAGCAGTGCTGACAGGTGGAGCAATCAGCCCCAGCATTTT. It codes for CASSADRWSNQPQHF.

This clone has more than one count but fewer than ten. The chain employs TRBV6-4 and TRBJ1-2; the match to TRBD1 covers 8 bases. Trimming took 6 bases from V and 7 from J; bases not matched to a gene: 4. The CDR3 sequence is 12 residues long. Germline V gene lookup returns CDR1 MRHNA and CDR2 SNTAGT. The CDR3 spells CASRPGQGGYTF. For the CDR3, the DNA is TGTGCCAGCAGACCCGGACAGGGTGGCTACACCTTC.

The DNA for the CDR3 is TGTGCCAGCAGTGACCGGGGGGGTACAGATACGCAGTATTTT. This codes for CASSDRGGTDTQYF. The chain has TRBV2 and TRBJ2-3; 8 bases fit TRBD2. Germline lookup yields CDR1 SNHLY and CDR2 FYNNEI. The CDR3 extends over 14 amino acids. J gave up 3 bases and V 3 bases, and 2 bases lay outside the gene matches.

The CDR3 sequence: CASSQELLSGVAGELFF. The CDR3 DNA reads as TGTGCCAGCAGCCAAGAGCTCCTTAGCGGGGTCGCCGGGGAGCTGTTTTTT. This chain links TRBV4-2 with TRBJ2-2, with 8 bases fitting TRBD2. The length of the CDR3 is 17 residues. V gave up 0 bases and J gave up 6 bases; unmatched junction bases: 9. CDR1 and CDR2 (germline): LGHNA, YNFKEQ.

The chain carries TRBV6-5 and TRBJ1-3; 8 bases map to TRBD1. Germline V gene sequence: CDR1 MNHEY, CDR2 SVGAGI. The length of the CDR3 is 14 residues. The trim removed 6 bases at V and 3 bases at J, leaving 4 bases unmatched. For the CDR3, the DNA is TGTGCCAGCAGAAGACAGGGGAATGGAAACACCATATATTTT. Amino acid sequence: CASRRQGNGNTIYF.

The rearrangement uses TRBV5-6 and TRBJ2-7, with TRBD1 matching over 9 bases. V gave up 5 bases and J gave up 5 bases; unmatched junction bases: 11. The CDR3 is 15 amino acids. Looked up from germline, CDR1 is SGHDT and CDR2 is YYEEEE. The CDR3 loop reads CASRPTGGAEHEQYF. Written as DNA, the CDR3 is TGTGCCAGCAGACCCACAGGGGGCGCCGAACACGAGCAGTACTTC.

CDR3 region: CASSDGGAGETQYF. CDR3 in DNA: TGCGCCAGCAGCGACGGGGGGGCCGGGGAGACCCAGTACTTC. This chain uses TRBV5-1 with TRBJ2-5, with 8 bases identical to TRBD2. In germline, CDR1 is SGHRS, CDR2 YFSETQ. Germline trimming cut 4 bases from V and 5 bases from J; bases unmatched to any gene: 7. There are 14 residues in the CDR3.

The genes are TRBV6-5 and TRBJ2-5, with 8 bases lining up with TRBD1. Germline V gene lookup returns CDR1 MNHEY and CDR2 SVGAGI. The CDR3 has 13 residues. V was pared by 6 bases and J by 5 bases, with 5 bases of the junction left unmatched. CDR3 protein: CASSGQGRETQYF. The CDR3 nucleotides are TGTGCCAGCAGCGGACAGGGACGGGAGACCCAGTACTTC.

This clone occurred once. The V gene is TRBV2, the J gene TRBJ1-5; 7 bases map to TRBD1. CDR1 and CDR2 (germline): SNHLY, FYNNEI. J lost 4 bases, V lost 6 bases, and 3 bases had no gene match. The CDR3 has 13 residues. CDR3 in DNA: TGTGCCAGCAGAGGGACAGTAAATCAGCCCCAGCATTTT. Translation: CASRGTVNQPQHF.

The rearrangement joins TRBV27 to TRBJ2-2; D call uncertain. The CDR3 is 11 residues long. CDR1 is MNHEY, CDR2 SMNVEV, per germline (reference sequence). Trimming cost V 4 bases and J 4 bases, with 1 base left between them. CDR3 DNA sequence: TGTGCCAGCAGTTCCACCGGGGAGCTGTTTTTT. Its protein product is CASSSTGELFF.

In regard to this clone: Compared with germline, one end of the junction differs, possibly owing to a read error. The V gene is TRBV2, the J gene TRBJ1-2, with 7 bases that match TRBD1. The CDR3 covers 12 residues. Germline V lookup: CDR1 SNHLY, CDR2 FYNNEI. The CDR3 loop reads CASSEAGGLYTF. The CDR3 DNA follows: TGTGCCAGCAGCGAAGCAGGGGGACTCTACACCTTC. The full variable domain, completed using reference TRBV2 and TRBJ1-2, is EPEVTQTPSHQVTQMGQEVILRCVPISNHLYFYWYRQILGQKVEFLVSFYNNEISEKSEIFDDQFSVERPDGSNFTLKIRSTKLEDSAMYFCASSEAGGLYTFGSGTRLTVV.

This sequence joins TRBV11-2 and TRBJ2-1; D perhaps matches TRBD2 (5 bases). Germline loops: CDR1 SGHAT, CDR2 FQNNGV. The CDR3 is made up of 17 amino acids. V was pared by 3 bases and J by 6 bases, with 21 bases between. CDR3: CASSFRGAEVFPNEQFF. The CDR3 DNA is TGTGCCAGCAGCTTCCGGGGAGCGGAAGTTTTCCCCAATGAGCAGTTCTTC.

This clone has a count of ten or more. The chain links TRBV19 to TRBJ1-5; D not resolved. The germline V gene encodes CDR1 LNHDA and CDR2 SQIVND (reference sequence). The CDR3 loop spans 12 amino acids. Deletions cut 7 bases from V and 5 bases from J, with 9 bases between. Here the CDR3 reads CASMSVDQPQHF. The CDR3 DNA follows: TGTGCCAGTATGAGCGTCGATCAGCCCCAGCATTTT.